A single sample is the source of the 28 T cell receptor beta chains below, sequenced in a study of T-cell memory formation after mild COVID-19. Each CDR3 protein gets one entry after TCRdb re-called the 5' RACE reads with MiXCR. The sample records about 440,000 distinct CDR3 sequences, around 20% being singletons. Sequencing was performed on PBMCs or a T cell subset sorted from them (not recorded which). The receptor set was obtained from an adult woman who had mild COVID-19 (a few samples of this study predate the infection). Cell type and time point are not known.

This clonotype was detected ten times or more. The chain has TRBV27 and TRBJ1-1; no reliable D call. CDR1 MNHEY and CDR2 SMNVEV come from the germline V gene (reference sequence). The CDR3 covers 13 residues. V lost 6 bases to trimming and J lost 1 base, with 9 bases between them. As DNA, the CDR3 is TGTGCCAGCAGCCGCCTCGGGAACACTGAAGCTTTCTTT. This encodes CASSRLGNTEAFF.

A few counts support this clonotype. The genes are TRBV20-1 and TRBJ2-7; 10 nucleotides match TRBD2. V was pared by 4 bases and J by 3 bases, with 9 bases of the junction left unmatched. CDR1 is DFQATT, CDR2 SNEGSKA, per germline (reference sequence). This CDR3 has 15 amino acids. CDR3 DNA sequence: TGCAGTGCTAACCTCGGGACTAGCGCCCACTACGAGCAGTACTTC. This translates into CSANLGTSAHYEQYF.

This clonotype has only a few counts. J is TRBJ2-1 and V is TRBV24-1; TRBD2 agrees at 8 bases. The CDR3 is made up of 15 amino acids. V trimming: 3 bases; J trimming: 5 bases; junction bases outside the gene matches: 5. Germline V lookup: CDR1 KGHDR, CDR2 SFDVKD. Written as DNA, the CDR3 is TGTGCCACCAGTGATGCGGGACTAGGCGACAATGAGCAGTTCTTC. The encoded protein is CATSDAGLGDNEQFF.

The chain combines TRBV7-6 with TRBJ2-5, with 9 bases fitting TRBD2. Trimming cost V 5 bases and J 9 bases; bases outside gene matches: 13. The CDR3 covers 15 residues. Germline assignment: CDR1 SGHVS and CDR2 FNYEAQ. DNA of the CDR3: TGTGCCAGCAGCCGACTAGCGGTTCCAGGTGTGCCCCAGTACTTC. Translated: CASSRLAVPGVPQYF.

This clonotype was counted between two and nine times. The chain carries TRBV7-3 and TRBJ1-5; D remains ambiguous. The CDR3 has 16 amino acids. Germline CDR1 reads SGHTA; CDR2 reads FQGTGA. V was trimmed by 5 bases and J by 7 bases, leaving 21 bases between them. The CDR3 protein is CASSTDPDMPWQPQHF. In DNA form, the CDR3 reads TGTGCCAGCAGCACCGACCCCGACATGCCTTGGCAGCCCCAGCATTTT.

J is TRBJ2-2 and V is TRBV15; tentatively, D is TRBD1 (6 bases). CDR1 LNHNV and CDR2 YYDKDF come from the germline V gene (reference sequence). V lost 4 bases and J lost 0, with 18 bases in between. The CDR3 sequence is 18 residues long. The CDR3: CATSTRQAMMTNTGELFF. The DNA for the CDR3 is TGTGCCACCAGCACCCGACAGGCAATGATGACGAACACCGGGGAGCTGTTTTTT.

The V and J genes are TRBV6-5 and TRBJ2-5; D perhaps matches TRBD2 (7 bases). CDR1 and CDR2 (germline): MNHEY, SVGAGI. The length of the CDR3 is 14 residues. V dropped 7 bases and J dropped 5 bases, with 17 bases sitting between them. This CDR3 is CASTHGGPKETQYF. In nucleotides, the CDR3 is TGTGCCAGCACCCACGGGGGGCCGAAGGAGACCCAGTACTTC.

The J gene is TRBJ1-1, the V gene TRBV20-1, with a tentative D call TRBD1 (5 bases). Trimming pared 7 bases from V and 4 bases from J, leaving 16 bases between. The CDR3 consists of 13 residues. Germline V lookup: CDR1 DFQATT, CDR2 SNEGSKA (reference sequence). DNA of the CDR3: TGCAGTGTGGGTTTGCAGGGCGTCACTGAAGCTTTCTTT. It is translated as CSVGLQGVTEAFF.

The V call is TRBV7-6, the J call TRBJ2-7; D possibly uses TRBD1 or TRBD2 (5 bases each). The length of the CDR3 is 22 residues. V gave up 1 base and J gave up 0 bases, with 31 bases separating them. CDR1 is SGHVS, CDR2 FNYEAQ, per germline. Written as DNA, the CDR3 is TGTGCCAGCAGCTTAGAGAAGGCCCTAGGCGGGTCGAAGGGGTCGAGCTCCTACGAGCAGTACTTC. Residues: CASSLEKALGGSKGSSSYEQYF.

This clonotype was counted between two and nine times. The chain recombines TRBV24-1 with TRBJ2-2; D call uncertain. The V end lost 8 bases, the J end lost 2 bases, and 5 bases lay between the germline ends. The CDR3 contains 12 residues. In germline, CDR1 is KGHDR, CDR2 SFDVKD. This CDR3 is CATTANTGELFF. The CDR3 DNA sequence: TGTGCCACCACCGCCAACACCGGGGAGCTGTTTTTT.

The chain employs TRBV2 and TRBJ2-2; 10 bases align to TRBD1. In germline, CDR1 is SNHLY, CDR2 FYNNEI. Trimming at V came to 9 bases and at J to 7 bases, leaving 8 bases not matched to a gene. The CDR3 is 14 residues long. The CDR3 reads CASTGQGYGGELFF. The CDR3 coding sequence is TGTGCCAGTACGGGACAGGGGTATGGCGGGGAGCTGTTTTTT.

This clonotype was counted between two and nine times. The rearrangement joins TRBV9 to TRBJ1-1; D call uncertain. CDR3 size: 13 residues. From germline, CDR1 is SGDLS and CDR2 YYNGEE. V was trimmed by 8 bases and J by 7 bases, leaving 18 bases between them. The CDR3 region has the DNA TGTGCCAGTTCGGACTCTCGAGACGTTGAAGCTTTCTTT. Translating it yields CASSDSRDVEAFF.

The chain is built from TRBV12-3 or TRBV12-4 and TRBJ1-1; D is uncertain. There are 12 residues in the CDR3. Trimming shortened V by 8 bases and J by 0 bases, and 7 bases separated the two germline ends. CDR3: CASAGMNTEAFF. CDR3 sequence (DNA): TGTGCCAGCGCCGGCATGAACACTGAAGCTTTCTTT.

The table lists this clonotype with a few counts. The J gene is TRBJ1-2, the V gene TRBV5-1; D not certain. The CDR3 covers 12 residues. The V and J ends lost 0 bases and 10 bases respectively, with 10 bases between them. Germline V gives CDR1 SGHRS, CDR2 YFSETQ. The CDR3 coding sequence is TGCGCCAGCAGCTTGGCACTGAGCGTCTACACCTTC. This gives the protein CASSLALSVYTF.

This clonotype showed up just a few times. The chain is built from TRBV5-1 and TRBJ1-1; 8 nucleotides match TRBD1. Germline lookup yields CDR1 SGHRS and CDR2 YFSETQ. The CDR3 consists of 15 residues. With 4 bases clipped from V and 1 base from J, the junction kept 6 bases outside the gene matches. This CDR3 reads CASSLRTGWNTEAFF. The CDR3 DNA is TGCGCCAGCAGCCTGCGGACAGGGTGGAACACTGAAGCTTTCTTT.

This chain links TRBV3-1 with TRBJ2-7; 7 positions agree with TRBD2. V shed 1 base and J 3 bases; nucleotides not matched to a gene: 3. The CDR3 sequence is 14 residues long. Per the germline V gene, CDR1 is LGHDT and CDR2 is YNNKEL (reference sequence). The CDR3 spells CASSQVGLLYEQYF. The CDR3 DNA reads TGTGCCAGCAGCCAAGTGGGACTACTCTACGAGCAGTACTTC.

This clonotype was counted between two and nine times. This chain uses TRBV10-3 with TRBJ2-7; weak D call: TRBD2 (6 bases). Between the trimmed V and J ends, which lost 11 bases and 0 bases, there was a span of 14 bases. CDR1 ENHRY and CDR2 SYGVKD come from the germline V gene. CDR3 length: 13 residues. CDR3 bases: TGTGCCCTAAGGAGGGGACCCTCCTACGAGCAGTACTTC. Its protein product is CALRRGPSYEQYF.

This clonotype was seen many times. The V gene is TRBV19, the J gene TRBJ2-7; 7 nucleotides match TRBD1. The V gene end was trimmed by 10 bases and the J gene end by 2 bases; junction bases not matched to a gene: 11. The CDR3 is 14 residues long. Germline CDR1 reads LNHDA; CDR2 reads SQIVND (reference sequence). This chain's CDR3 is CATTPQGRTYEQYF. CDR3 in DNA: TGTGCCACCACACCACAGGGGCGGACCTACGAGCAGTACTTC. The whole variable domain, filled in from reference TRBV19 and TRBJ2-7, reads DGGITQSPKYLFRKEGQNVTLSCEQNLNHDAMYWYRQDPGQGLRLIYYSQIVNDFQKGDIAEGYSVSREKKESFPLTVTSAQKNPTAFYLCATTPQGRTYEQYFGPGTRLTVT.

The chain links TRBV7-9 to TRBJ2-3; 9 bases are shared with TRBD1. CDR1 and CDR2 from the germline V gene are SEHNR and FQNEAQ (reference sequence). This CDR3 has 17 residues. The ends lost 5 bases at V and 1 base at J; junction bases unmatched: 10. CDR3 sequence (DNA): TGTGCCAGCAGCCCGCGGACAGGGGCGATGGGCACAGATACGCAGTATTTT. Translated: CASSPRTGAMGTDTQYF.

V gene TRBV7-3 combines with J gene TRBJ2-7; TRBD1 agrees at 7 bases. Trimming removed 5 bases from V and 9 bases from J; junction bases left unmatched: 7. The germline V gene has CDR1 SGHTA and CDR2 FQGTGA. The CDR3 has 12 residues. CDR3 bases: TGTGCCAGCAGCCACGGAACAGGGGCGCAGTACTTC. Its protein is CASSHGTGAQYF.

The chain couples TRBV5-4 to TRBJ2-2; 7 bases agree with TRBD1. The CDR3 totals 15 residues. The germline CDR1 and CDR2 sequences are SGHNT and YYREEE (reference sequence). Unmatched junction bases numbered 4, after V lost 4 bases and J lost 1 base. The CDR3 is CASSKDRRNTGELFF. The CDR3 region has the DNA TGTGCCAGCAGCAAGGACAGGCGGAACACCGGGGAGCTGTTTTTT.

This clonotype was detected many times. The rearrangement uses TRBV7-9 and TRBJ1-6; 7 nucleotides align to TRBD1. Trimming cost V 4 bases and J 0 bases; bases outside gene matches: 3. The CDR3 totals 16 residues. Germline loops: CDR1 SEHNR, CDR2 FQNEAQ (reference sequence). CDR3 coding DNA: TGTGCCAGCAGCTCACAGGGGAGCTCCTATAATTCACCCCTCCACTTT. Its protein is CASSSQGSSYNSPLHF.

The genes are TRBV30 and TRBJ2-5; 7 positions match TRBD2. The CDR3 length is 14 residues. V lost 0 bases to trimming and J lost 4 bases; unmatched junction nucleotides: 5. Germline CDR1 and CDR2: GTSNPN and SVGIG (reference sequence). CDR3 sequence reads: CAWSVGGVLETQYF. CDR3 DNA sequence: TGTGCCTGGAGTGTGGGAGGGGTCCTAGAGACCCAGTACTTC.

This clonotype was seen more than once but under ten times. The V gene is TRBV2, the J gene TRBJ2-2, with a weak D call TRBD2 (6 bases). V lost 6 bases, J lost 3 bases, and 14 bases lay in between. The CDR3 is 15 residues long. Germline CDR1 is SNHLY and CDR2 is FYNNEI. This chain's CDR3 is CASRRASAHTGELFF. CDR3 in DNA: TGTGCCAGCAGGCGGGCTAGCGCTCACACCGGGGAGCTGTTTTTT. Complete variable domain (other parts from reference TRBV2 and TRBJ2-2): EPEVTQTPSHQVTQMGQEVILRCVPISNHLYFYWYRQILGQKVEFLVSFYNNEISEKSEIFDDQFSVERPDGSNFTLKIRSTKLEDSAMYFCASRRASAHTGELFFGEGSRLTVL.

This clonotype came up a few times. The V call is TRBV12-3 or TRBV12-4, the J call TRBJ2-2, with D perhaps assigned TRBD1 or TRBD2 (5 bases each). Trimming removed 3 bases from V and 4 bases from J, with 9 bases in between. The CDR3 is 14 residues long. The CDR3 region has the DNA TGTGCCAGCAGTTTGGGGGATAGCACCGGGGAGCTGTTTTTT. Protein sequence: CASSLGDSTGELFF.

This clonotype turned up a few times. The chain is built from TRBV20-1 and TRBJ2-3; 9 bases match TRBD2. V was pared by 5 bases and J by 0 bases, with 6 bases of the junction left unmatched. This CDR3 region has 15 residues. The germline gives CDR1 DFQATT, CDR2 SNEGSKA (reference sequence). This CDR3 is CSALSTSGSTDTQYF. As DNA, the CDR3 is TGCAGTGCTTTATCGACTAGCGGAAGCACAGATACGCAGTATTTT.

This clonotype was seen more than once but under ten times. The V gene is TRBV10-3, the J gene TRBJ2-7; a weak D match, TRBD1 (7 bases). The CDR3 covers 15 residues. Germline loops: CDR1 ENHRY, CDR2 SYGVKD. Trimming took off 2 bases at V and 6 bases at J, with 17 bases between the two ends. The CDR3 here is CAISENQGGRTEQYF. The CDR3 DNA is TGTGCCATCAGTGAGAATCAGGGGGGCCGCACCGAGCAGTACTTC.

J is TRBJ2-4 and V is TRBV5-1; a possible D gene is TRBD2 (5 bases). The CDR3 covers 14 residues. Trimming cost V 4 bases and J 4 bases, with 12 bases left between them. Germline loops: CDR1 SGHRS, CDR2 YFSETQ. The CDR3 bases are TGCGCCAGCAGCCAGAGCCGGGGAAAAAACATTCAGTACTTC. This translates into CASSQSRGKNIQYF.